A selection of T cell receptor beta chains follows, all from one sample in a study of cytomegalovirus exposure and HLA in healthy donors. Profiling relied on immunoSEQ multiplex PCR, and the TCRdb table lists in-frame clones only, not all of them. The sample shows 60,000 to 70,000 clones, approximately 79% of them seen only once. Sample: PBMCs. All receptors derive from a young woman in good health and CMV-seronegative. Each CDR3 is given with its conserved first and last residue. Each record gives: D gene, CDR3 length, J gene, V gene, CDR3 protein. A D gene is named only where the DNA matches it firmly.

d_call: .; cdr3_length: 13; j_call: TRBJ1-1; v_call: TRBV10-3; cdr3_aa: CAISEGRAAEAFF
d_call: .; cdr3_length: 15; j_call: TRBJ1-4; v_call: TRBV2; cdr3_aa: CASRSPRGANEKLFF
d_call: TRBD2; cdr3_length: 18; j_call: TRBJ2-1; v_call: TRBV5-8; cdr3_aa: CASKGGLAGPSSYNEQFF
d_call: .; cdr3_length: 16; j_call: TRBJ1-1; v_call: TRBV14; cdr3_aa: CASSQDASGWNTEAFF
d_call: TRBD1; cdr3_length: 15; j_call: TRBJ1-2; v_call: TRBV7-9; cdr3_aa: CASSPPLRQGGGYTF
d_call: .; cdr3_length: 15; j_call: TRBJ1-5; v_call: TRBV25-1; cdr3_aa: CASSEGGAGNQPQHF
d_call: TRBD2; cdr3_length: 17; j_call: TRBJ2-1; v_call: TRBV5-1; cdr3_aa: CASSFTSGSSPYNEQFF
d_call: .; cdr3_length: 14; j_call: TRBJ2-2; v_call: TRBV6-1; cdr3_aa: CASSAHTNTGELFF
d_call: .; cdr3_length: 14; j_call: TRBJ1-6; v_call: TRBV11-3; cdr3_aa: CASSSGSYNSPLHF
d_call: TRBD2; cdr3_length: 15; j_call: TRBJ2-1; v_call: TRBV19; cdr3_aa: CASSIAGDNNNEQFF
d_call: TRBD1; cdr3_length: 14; j_call: TRBJ1-1; v_call: TRBV4-1; cdr3_aa: CASSLGTGAPEAFF
d_call: .; cdr3_length: 15; j_call: TRBJ1-6; v_call: TRBV11-3; cdr3_aa: CASSLGRQNNSPLHF
d_call: TRBD2; cdr3_length: 15; j_call: TRBJ2-5; v_call: TRBV7-9; cdr3_aa: CASSRTSGFQETQYF
d_call: TRBD1; cdr3_length: 16; j_call: TRBJ2-3; v_call: TRBV10-3; cdr3_aa: CAISDWGQAKTDTQYF
d_call: .; cdr3_length: 13; j_call: TRBJ2-3; v_call: TRBV7-9; cdr3_aa: CASSSQGTDTQYF
d_call: TRBD1; cdr3_length: 15; j_call: TRBJ1-3; v_call: TRBV5-4; cdr3_aa: CASSTKTGVGNTIYF
d_call: .; cdr3_length: 13; j_call: TRBJ2-2; v_call: TRBV2; cdr3_aa: CASRGEVAGELFF
d_call: .; cdr3_length: 13; j_call: TRBJ1-1; v_call: TRBV11-2; cdr3_aa: CASSLVTAYEAFF
d_call: .; cdr3_length: 13; j_call: TRBJ1-1; v_call: TRBV4-3; cdr3_aa: CASSQDSGTNAFF
d_call: TRBD1; cdr3_length: 15; j_call: TRBJ1-2; v_call: TRBV5-1; cdr3_aa: CASSLGGQGSYGYTF
d_call: TRBD2; cdr3_length: 16; j_call: TRBJ2-3; v_call: TRBV19; cdr3_aa: CASSKWVAGITDTQYF
d_call: TRBD1; cdr3_length: 15; j_call: TRBJ1-5; v_call: TRBV6-1; cdr3_aa: CASSGWTGNGQPQHF
d_call: .; cdr3_length: 15; j_call: TRBJ2-2; v_call: TRBV27; cdr3_aa: CASSSRGLGAGELFF
d_call: TRBD1; cdr3_length: 15; j_call: TRBJ2-7; v_call: TRBV9; cdr3_aa: CASSESRQGWGEQYF
d_call: .; cdr3_length: 14; j_call: TRBJ1-4; v_call: TRBV27; cdr3_aa: CASSSDRSNEKLFF
d_call: TRBD1; cdr3_length: 15; j_call: TRBJ2-5; v_call: TRBV9; cdr3_aa: CASSLGQGIMQTQYF
d_call: TRBD2; cdr3_length: 15; j_call: TRBJ2-7; v_call: TRBV7-9; cdr3_aa: CASSLTSGGIYEQYF
d_call: .; cdr3_length: 17; j_call: TRBJ2-1; v_call: TRBV21-1; cdr3_aa: CASNIHRDSPTPNEQFF
d_call: TRBD1; cdr3_length: 16; j_call: TRBJ1-1; v_call: TRBV7-2; cdr3_aa: CASSFTPSTGRTEAFF
d_call: TRBD2; cdr3_length: 15; j_call: TRBJ2-1; v_call: TRBV28; cdr3_aa: CASSIWTSSHNEQFF
d_call: TRBD1; cdr3_length: 18; j_call: TRBJ1-4; v_call: TRBV19; cdr3_aa: CASRPEGQGTTTNEKLFF
d_call: .; cdr3_length: 12; j_call: TRBJ2-1; v_call: TRBV29-1; cdr3_aa: CSVGTDYNEQFF
d_call: .; cdr3_length: 15; j_call: TRBJ1-6; v_call: TRBV19; cdr3_aa: CASSIYREGGSPLHF
d_call: TRBD2; cdr3_length: 15; j_call: TRBJ2-3; v_call: TRBV5-4; cdr3_aa: CASSLGGTNTDTQYF
d_call: .; cdr3_length: 11; j_call: TRBJ2-1; v_call: TRBV19; cdr3_aa: CASSILEEQFF
d_call: TRBD1; cdr3_length: 14; j_call: TRBJ2-3; v_call: TRBV19; cdr3_aa: CASSPREGADTQYF
d_call: .; cdr3_length: 13; j_call: TRBJ1-5; v_call: TRBV6-5; cdr3_aa: CASSTGRAGAQHF
d_call: .; cdr3_length: 17; j_call: TRBJ1-6; v_call: TRBV30; cdr3_aa: CAWSMDFPSSYNSPLHF
d_call: TRBD2; cdr3_length: 15; j_call: TRBJ2-1; v_call: TRBV7-9; cdr3_aa: CASSLTGLADNEQFF
d_call: .; cdr3_length: 13; j_call: TRBJ2-7; v_call: TRBV19; cdr3_aa: CASRSGSSYEQYF
d_call: .; cdr3_length: 14; j_call: TRBJ1-1; v_call: TRBV4-1; cdr3_aa: CASSQLQGNTEAFF
d_call: .; cdr3_length: 15; j_call: TRBJ2-1; v_call: TRBV6-5; cdr3_aa: CASSSPAGGKNEQFF
d_call: TRBD2; cdr3_length: 16; j_call: TRBJ2-3; v_call: TRBV5-6; cdr3_aa: CASILARGPSTDTQYF
d_call: TRBD1; cdr3_length: 13; j_call: TRBJ1-6; v_call: TRBV19; cdr3_aa: CASKRGLESPLHF
d_call: .; cdr3_length: 15; j_call: TRBJ1-2; v_call: TRBV7-8; cdr3_aa: CASSLEAGFNYGYTF
d_call: .; cdr3_length: 14; j_call: TRBJ1-2; v_call: TRBV19; cdr3_aa: CASSIPLEVYGYTF
d_call: TRBD1; cdr3_length: 14; j_call: TRBJ1-1; v_call: TRBV9; cdr3_aa: CASSVQGADTEAFF
d_call: .; cdr3_length: 15; j_call: TRBJ1-2; v_call: TRBV6-6; cdr3_aa: CASSLNGGANGGYTF
d_call: .; cdr3_length: 12; j_call: TRBJ2-2; v_call: TRBV10-3; cdr3_aa: CAVRQNTGELFF
d_call: .; cdr3_length: 23; j_call: TRBJ1-3; v_call: TRBV2; cdr3_aa: CASSELYFKWDPSPSTLANTIYF
d_call: .; cdr3_length: 14; j_call: TRBJ1-1; v_call: TRBV19; cdr3_aa: CASSIVNGNTEAFF
d_call: .; cdr3_length: 14; j_call: TRBJ2-3; v_call: TRBV7-2; cdr3_aa: CASSPASRTDTQYF
d_call: .; cdr3_length: 15; j_call: TRBJ1-3; v_call: TRBV30; cdr3_aa: CAWTTRAKTGNTIYF
d_call: .; cdr3_length: 12; j_call: TRBJ1-2; v_call: TRBV29-1; cdr3_aa: CSGGDENYGYTF